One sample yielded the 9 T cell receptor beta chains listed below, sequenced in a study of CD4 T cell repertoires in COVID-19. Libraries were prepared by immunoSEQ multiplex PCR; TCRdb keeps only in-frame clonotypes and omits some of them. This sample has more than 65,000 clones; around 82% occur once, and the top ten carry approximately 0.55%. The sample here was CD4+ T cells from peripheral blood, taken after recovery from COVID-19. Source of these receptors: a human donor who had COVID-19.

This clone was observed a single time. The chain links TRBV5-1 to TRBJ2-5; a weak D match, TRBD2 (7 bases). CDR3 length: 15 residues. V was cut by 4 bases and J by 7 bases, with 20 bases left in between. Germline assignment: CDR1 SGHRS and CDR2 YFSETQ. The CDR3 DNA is TGCGCCAGCAGCCCCCCCCGGGGGGCCGCCAGGACCCAGTACTTC. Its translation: CASSPPRGAARTQYF.

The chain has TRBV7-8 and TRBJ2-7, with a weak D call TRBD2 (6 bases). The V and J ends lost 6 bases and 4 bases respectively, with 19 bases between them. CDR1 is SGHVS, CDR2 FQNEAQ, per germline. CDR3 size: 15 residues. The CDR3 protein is CASSPTSNGPYEQYF. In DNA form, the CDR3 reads TGTGCCAGCAGTCCCACTAGCAATGGCCCATACGAGCAGTACTTC.

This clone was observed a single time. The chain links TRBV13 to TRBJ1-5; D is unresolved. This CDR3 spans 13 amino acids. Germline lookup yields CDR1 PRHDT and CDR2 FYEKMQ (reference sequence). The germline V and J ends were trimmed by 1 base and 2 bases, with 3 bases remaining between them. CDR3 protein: CASSLVRNQPQHF. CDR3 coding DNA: TGTGCCAGCAGCTTAGTTCGCAATCAGCCCCAGCATTTT.

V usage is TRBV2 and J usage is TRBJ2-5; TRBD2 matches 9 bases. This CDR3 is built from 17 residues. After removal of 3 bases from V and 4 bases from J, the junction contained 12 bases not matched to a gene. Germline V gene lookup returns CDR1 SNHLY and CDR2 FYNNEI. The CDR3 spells CASSDRSGGIQRETQYF. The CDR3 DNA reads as TGTGCCAGCAGTGATAGGAGCGGGGGGATCCAACGAGAGACCCAGTACTTC. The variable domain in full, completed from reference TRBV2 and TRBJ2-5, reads EPEVTQTPSHQVTQMGQEVILRCVPISNHLYFYWYRQILGQKVEFLVSFYNNEISEKSEIFDDQFSVERPDGSNFTLKIRSTKLEDSAMYFCASSDRSGGIQRETQYFGPGTRLLVL.

The CDR3 nucleotides are TGTGCCAGCAGCCCTACAGGACTAGCAGTGCTTGGGGAGCAGTTCTTC. As protein: CASSPTGLAVLGEQFF. The chain joins TRBV7-3 to TRBJ2-1; 8 bases align to TRBD2. In germline, CDR1 is SGHTA, CDR2 FQGTGA. J gave up 10 bases and V 5 bases, and 16 bases lay outside the gene matches. The CDR3 extends over 16 amino acids.

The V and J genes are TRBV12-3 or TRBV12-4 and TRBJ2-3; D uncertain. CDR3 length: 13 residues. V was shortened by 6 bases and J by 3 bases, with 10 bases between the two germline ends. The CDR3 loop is CASSYGVTDTQYF. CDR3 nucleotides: TGTGCCAGCAGCTACGGAGTGACAGATACGCAGTATTTT.

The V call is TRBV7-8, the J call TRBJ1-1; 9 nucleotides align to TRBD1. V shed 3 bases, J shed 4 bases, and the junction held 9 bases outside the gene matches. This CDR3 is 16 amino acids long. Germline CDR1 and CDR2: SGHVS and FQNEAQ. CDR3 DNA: TGTGCCAGCAGCTTGGTGGAAAGACAGGGGGGCACTGAAGCTTTCTTT. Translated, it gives CASSLVERQGGTEAFF.

The CDR3 region is CASSSNGVSQPQHF. The DNA of the CDR3 is TGTGCCAGCTCCTCGAATGGGGTAAGCCAGCCCCAGCATTTT. The chain recombines TRBV6-5 with TRBJ1-5; D remains ambiguous. Trimming left V 8 bases short and J 7 bases short, with 18 bases between. This CDR3 has 14 residues. The germline gives CDR1 MNHEY, CDR2 SVGAGI.

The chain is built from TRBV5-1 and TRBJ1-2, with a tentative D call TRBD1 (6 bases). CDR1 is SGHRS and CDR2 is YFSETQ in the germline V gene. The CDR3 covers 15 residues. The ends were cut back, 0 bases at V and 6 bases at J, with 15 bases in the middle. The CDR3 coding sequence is TGCGCCAGCAGCTTGGAGGGTCGGGGGCTTGATGGCTACACCTTC. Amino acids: CASSLEGRGLDGYTF.